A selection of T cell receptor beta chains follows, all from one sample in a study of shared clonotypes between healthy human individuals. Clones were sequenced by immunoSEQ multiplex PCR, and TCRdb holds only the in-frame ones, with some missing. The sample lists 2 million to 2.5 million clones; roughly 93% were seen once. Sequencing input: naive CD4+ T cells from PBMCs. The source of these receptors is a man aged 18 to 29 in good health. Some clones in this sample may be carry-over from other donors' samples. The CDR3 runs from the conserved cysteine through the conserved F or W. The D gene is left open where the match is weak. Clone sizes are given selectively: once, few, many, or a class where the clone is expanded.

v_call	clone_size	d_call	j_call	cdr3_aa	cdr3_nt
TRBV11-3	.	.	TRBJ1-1	CASSLKENTEAFF	TGTGCCAGCAGCTTAAAGGAGAACACTGAAGCTTTCTTT
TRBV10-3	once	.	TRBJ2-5	CAIRLPGQETQYF	TGTGCCATCAGGCTCCCCGGGCAAGAGACCCAGTACTTC
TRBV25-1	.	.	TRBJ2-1	CASSGEYWAANEQFF	TGTGCCAGCAGTGGAGAATATTGGGCCGCCAATGAGCAGTTCTTC
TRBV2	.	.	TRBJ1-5	CASSGLSNQPQHF	TGTGCCAGCAGTGGCCTTAGCAATCAGCCCCAGCATTTT
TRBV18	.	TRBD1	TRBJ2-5	CASSPTGGETQYF	TGTGCCAGCTCACCTACAGGGGGGGAGACCCAGTACTTC
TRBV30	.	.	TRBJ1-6	CAWSGYSSYNSPLHF	TGTGCCTGGAGTGGGTATAGCTCCTATAATTCACCCCTCCACTTT
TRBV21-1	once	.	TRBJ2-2	CASSQGQLGTGELFF	TGTGCCAGCAGCCAGGGACAGTTGGGCACCGGGGAGCTGTTTTTT
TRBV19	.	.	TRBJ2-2	CASSPRLSTGELFF	TGTGCCAGTAGCCCCCGACTCTCCACCGGGGAGCTGTTTTTT
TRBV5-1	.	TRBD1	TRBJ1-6	CASSLGGTGVHSPLHF	TGCGCCAGCAGCTTGGGAGGGACAGGGGTTCATTCACCCCTCCACTTT
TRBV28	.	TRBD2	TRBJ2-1	CASRAPGLAAYNEQFF	TGTGCCAGCAGAGCCCCGGGACTAGCCGCCTACAATGAGCAGTTCTTC
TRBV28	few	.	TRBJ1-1	CASSLTFTPRAFF	TGTGCCAGCAGTTTAACGTTCACGCCGCGAGCTTTCTTT
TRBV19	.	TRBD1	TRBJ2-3	CATRQGPTDTQYF	TGTGCCACTAGACAGGGACCCACAGATACGCAGTATTTT
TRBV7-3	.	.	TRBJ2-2	CASSLTGGGPGVGELFF	TGTGCCAGCAGCTTAACAGGTGGCGGCCCGGGAGTCGGGGAGCTGTTTTTT
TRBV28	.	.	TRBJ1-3	CASSPRRDSGNTIYF	TGTGCCAGCAGTCCACGACGGGACTCTGGAAACACCATATATTTT
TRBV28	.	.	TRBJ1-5	CASSSLIQPQHF	TGTGCCAGCAGTTCCCTCATTCAGCCCCAGCATTTT
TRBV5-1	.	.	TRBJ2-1	CASSSTPGQGYNEQFF	TGCGCCAGCAGCTCCACCCCGGGACAAGGATACAATGAGCAGTTCTTC
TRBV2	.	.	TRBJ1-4	CASSGGTNEKLFF	TGTGCCAGCAGTGGGGGTACTAATGAAAAACTGTTTTTT
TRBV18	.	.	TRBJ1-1	CASSPRTEGLNTEAFF	TGTGCCAGCTCACCACGCACAGAGGGGTTGAACACTGAAGCTTTCTTT
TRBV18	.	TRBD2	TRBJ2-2	CASSGLAGHTGELFF	TGTGCCAGCTCAGGACTAGCGGGGCACACCGGGGAGCTGTTTTTT
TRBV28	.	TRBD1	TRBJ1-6	CASRPRQGGLSPLHF	TGTGCCAGCAGACCCCGACAGGGCGGACTTTCACCCCTCCACTTT
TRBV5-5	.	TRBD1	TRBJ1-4	CASSRRQGRDEKLFF	TGTGCCAGCAGCAGGCGACAGGGTAGGGACGAAAAACTGTTTTTT
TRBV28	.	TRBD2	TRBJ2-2	CASSNRASGTGELFF	TGTGCCAGCAGTAACCGGGCTAGCGGAACCGGGGAGCTGTTTTTT
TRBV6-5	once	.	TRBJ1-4	CASSYSSGAPNEKLFF	TGTGCCAGCAGTTACTCCTCGGGAGCCCCTAATGAAAAACTGTTTTTT
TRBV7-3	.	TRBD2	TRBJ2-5	CASSPETGTSGETQYF	TGTGCCAGCAGCCCAGAAACCGGGACTAGCGGAGAGACCCAGTACTTC
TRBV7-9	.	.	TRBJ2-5	CASSTKTQYF	TGTGCCAGCAGCACAAAGACCCAGTACTTC
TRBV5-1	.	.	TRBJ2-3	CASSPPVTDTQYF	TGCGCCAGCAGCCCGCCGGTCACAGATACGCAGTATTTT
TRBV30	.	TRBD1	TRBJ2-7	CAWSPVRWDSFEQYF	TGTGCCTGGAGTCCCGTACGGTGGGACAGTTTCGAGCAGTACTTC
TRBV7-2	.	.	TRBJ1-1	CASTRGRQLNTEAFF	TGTGCCAGCACCCGGGGCCGGCAATTGAACACTGAAGCTTTCTTT
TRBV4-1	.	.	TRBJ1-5	CASSHVTGNSNQPQHF	TGCGCCAGCAGCCACGTAACAGGGAATAGCAATCAGCCCCAGCATTTT
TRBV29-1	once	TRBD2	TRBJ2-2	CSVDPGGTNTGELFF	TGCAGCGTTGACCCGGGGGGGACCAACACCGGGGAGCTGTTTTTT
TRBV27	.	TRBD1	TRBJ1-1	CASRQGARDTEAFF	TGTGCCAGCAGGCAGGGGGCTAGGGACACTGAAGCTTTCTTT
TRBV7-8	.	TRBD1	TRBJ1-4	CASSSLQGFNEKLFF	TGTGCCAGCAGCTCCCTACAGGGGTTTAATGAAAAACTGTTTTTT
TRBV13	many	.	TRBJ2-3	CASSASPPAVSTHTQYF	TGTGCCAGCAGCGCCTCGCCTCCCGCTGTTTCTACTCATACGCAGTATTTT
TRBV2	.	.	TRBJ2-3	CASGGMDTQYF	TGTGCCAGCGGCGGTATGGATACGCAGTATTTT
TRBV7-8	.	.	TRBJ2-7	CASSFPNQGGQYF	TGTGCCAGCAGTTTTCCAAATCAGGGGGGGCAGTACTTC
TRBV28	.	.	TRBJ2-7	CASKSDGAYEQYF	TGTGCCAGCAAATCGGACGGAGCCTACGAGCAGTACTTC
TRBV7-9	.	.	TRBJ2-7	CASSSGPFYEQYF	TGTGCCAGCAGTTCCGGGCCGTTCTACGAGCAGTACTTC
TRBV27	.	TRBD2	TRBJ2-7	CASSRLAGSYEQYF	TGTGCCAGCAGTAGACTAGCGGGCTCCTACGAGCAGTACTTC
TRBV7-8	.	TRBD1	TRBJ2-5	CASSPGQGETQYF	TGTGCCAGCAGCCCCGGACAGGGAGAGACCCAGTACTTC
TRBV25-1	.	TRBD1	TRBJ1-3	CASSIGQGRNTIYF	TGTGCCAGCAGTATTGGACAGGGGAGAAACACCATATATTTT
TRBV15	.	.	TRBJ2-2	CATRVVGTGELFF	TGTGCCACCAGAGTGGTGGGGACCGGGGAGCTGTTTTTT
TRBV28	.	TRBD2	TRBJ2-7	CASSSPLAGGAYEQYF	TGTGCCAGCAGTTCCCCCCTAGCGGGCGGTGCCTACGAGCAGTACTTC
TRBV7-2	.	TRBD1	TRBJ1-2	CASSLVATGTGGDYGYTF	TGTGCCAGCAGCTTAGTTGCGACCGGGACAGGGGGCGACTATGGCTACACCTTC
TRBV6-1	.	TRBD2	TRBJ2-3	CASSEFGGRTDTQYF	TGTGCCAGCAGTGAATTTGGCGGGAGGACAGATACGCAGTATTTT
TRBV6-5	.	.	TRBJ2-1	CASTGASYNEQFF	TGTGCCAGCACGGGGGCCTCCTACAATGAGCAGTTCTTC
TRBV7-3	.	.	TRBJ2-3	CASSWGAGGGAQYF	TGTGCCAGCAGCTGGGGAGCGGGTGGCGGGGCGCAGTATTTT
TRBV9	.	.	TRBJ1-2	CASSVAFGGYYGYTF	TGTGCCAGCAGCGTAGCTTTTGGGGGGTATTATGGCTACACCTTC
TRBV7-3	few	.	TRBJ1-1	CASSLRGRVEEAFF	TGTGCCAGCAGCTTACGGGGACGAGTGGAGGAAGCTTTCTTT
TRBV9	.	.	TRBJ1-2	CASSVAPRPEGPYGYTF	TGTGCCAGCAGCGTAGCTCCCCGTCCCGAGGGGCCCTATGGCTACACCTTC
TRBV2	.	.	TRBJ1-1	CASSEGPESEAFF	TGTGCCAGCAGTGAAGGCCCAGAGTCTGAAGCTTTCTTT
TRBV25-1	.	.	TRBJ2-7	CASSTSKGAAYEQYF	.
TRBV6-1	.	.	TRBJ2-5	CASQAGPEETQYF	TGTGCCAGCCAAGCGGGCCCTGAAGAGACCCAGTACTTC
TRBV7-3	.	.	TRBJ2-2	CASSPTSSGELFF	TGTGCCAGCAGCCCCACTTCATCCGGGGAGCTGTTTTTT
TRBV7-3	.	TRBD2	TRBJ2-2	CASSPGGGTLGELFF	TGTGCCAGCAGCCCCGGGGGAGGGACCCTCGGGGAGCTGTTTTTT
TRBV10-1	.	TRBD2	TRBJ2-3	CASSLAGDTDTQYF	TGCGCCAGTTCCCTAGCGGGAGACACAGATACGCAGTATTTT
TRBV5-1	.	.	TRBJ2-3	CASSLGDQDTQYF	TGCGCCAGCAGCTTAGGGGACCAAGATACGCAGTATTTT
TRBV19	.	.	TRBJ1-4	CASSSAYEKLFF	TGTGCCAGTAGCTCGGCTTATGAAAAACTGTTTTTT